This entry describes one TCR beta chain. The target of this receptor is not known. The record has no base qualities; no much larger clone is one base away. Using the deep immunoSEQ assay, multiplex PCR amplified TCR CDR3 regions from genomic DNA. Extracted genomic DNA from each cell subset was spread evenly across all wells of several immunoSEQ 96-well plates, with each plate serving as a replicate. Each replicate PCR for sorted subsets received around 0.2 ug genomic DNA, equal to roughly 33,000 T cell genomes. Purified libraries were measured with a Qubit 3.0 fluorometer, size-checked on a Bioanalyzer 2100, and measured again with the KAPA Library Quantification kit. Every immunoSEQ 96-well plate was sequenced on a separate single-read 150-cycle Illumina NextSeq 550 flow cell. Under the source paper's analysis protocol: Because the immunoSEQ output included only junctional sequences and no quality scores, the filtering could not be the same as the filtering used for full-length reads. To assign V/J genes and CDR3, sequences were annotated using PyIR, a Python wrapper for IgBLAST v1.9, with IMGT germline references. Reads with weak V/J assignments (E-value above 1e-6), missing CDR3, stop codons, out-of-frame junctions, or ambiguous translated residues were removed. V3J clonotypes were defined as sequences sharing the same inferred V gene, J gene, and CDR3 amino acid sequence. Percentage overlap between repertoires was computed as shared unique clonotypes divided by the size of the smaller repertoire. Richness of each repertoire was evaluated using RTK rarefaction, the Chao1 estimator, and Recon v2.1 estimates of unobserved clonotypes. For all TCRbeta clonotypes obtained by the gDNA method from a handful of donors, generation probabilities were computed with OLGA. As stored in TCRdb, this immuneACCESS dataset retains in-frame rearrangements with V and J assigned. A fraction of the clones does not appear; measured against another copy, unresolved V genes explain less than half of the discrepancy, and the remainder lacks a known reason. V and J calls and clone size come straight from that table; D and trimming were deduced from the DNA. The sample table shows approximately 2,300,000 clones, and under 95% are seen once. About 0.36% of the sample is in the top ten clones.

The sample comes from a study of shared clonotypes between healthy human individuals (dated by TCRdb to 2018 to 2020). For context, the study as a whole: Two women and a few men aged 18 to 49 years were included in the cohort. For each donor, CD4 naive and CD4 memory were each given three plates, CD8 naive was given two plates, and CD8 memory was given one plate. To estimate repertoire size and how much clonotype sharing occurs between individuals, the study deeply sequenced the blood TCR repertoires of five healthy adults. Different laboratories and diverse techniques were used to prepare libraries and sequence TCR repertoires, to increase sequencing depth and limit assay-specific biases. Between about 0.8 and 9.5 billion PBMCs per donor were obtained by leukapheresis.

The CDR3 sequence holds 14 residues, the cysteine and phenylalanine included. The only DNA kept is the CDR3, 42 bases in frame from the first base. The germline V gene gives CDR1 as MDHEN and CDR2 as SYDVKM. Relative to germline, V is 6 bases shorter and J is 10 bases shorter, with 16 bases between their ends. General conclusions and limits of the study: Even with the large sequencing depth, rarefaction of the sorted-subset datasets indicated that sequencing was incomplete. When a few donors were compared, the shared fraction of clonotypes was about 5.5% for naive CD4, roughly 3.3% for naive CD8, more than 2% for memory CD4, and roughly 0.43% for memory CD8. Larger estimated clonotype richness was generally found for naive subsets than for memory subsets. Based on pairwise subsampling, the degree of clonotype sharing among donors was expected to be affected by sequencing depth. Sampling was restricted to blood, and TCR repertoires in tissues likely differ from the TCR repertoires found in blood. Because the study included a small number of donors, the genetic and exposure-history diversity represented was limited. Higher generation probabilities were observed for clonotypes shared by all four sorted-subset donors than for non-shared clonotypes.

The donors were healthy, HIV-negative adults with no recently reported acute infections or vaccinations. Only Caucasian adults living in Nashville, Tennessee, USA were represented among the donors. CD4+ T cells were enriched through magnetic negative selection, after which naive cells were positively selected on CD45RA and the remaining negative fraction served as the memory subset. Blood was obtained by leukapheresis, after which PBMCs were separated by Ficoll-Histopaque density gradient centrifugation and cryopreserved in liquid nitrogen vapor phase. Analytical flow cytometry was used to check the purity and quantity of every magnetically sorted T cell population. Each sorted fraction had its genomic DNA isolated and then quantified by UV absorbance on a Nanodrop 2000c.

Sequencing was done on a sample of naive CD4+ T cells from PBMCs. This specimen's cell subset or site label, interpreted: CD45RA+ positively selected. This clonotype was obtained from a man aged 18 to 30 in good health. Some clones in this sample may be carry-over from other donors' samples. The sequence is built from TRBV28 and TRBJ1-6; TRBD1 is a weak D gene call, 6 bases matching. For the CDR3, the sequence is CASSLFGGGSPLHF. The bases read TGTGCCAGCAGCCTCTTCGGGGGGGGCTCACCCCTCCACTTT.